The 27 T cell receptor beta chains presented below share a single source sample, sequenced in a study of cytomegalovirus exposure and HLA in healthy donors. PCR was performed using 60 Vbeta and 13 Jbeta primers. Libraries were prepared by immunoSEQ multiplex PCR; TCRdb keeps only in-frame clonotypes and omits some of them. The top ten clones hold 1.5% to 2.5% of a sample with about 140,000 clones, 70% to 85% of them seen once. The source material was PBMCs. These receptors all stem from a woman aged 40 to 55 in good health and CMV-seronegative.

The chain recombines TRBV5-1 with TRBJ2-2; 8 nucleotides match TRBD1. The CDR3 is 18 amino acids. Germline assignment: CDR1 SGHRS and CDR2 YFSETQ. The V gene end was trimmed by 1 base and the J gene end by 1 base; junction bases not matched to a gene: 9. The CDR3, as DNA: TGCGCCAGCAGCTTGCAGCTGGGCGGACAGGGGAACACCGGGGAGCTGTTTTTT. This codes for CASSLQLGGQGNTGELFF.

This clone was seen only a few times. Distinct nucleotide sequences in the sample also encode this CDR3. The V and J genes are TRBV28 and TRBJ1-2; D gene ambiguous. Deletions cut 6 bases from V and 4 bases from J, with 3 bases between. Germline values: CDR1 MDHEN, CDR2 SYDVKM. The CDR3 has 10 amino acids. CDR3: CASSSYGYTF. The CDR3 coding sequence is TGTGCCAGCAGCTCCTATGGCTACACCTTC.

The chain recombines TRBV6-5 with TRBJ1-4; D is perhaps TRBD1 (5 bases). Germline-derived CDR1 and CDR2 are MNHEY and SVGAGI. The CDR3 covers 16 residues. Between the trimmed V and J ends, which lost 3 bases and 7 bases, there was a span of 18 bases. CDR3 DNA: TGTGCCAGCAGTTATGAGGCAGGGCTACCGGGTGAAAAACTGTTTTTT. Translated, it gives CASSYEAGLPGEKLFF.

The genes are TRBV9 and TRBJ2-3; a possible D gene is TRBD1 (5 bases). Germline V gene lookup returns CDR1 SGDLS and CDR2 YYNGEE. V was shortened by 4 bases and J by 2 bases, with 17 bases between the two germline ends. The CDR3 runs 16 residues. The CDR3 spells CASSPSDSYYTDTQYF. DNA of the CDR3: TGTGCCAGCAGCCCGAGCGACAGCTACTACACAGATACGCAGTATTTT.

The genes are TRBV19 and TRBJ2-3; D call uncertain. Trimming took 5 bases from V and 11 from J, leaving 14 bases between them. Germline V gives CDR1 LNHDA, CDR2 SQIVND (reference sequence). This CDR3 has 12 residues. The CDR3 loop reads CASSPTQQVQYF. The CDR3 nucleotides are TGTGCCAGTAGTCCGACCCAGCAGGTGCAGTATTTT.

CDR3 amino acids: CASSVAPRSGNIQYF. The CDR3 DNA is TGTGCCAGCAGCGTGGCCCCCCGGAGCGGAAACATTCAGTACTTC. The J gene is TRBJ2-4, the V gene TRBV9, with D possibly matching TRBD2 (5 bases). The CDR3 is 15 amino acids. The V gene lost 2 bases and the J gene lost 6 bases, with 15 bases spanning the gap. CDR1 is SGDLS, CDR2 YYNGEE, per germline.

This chain uses TRBV7-9 with TRBJ1-5; possible D gene TRBD1, 5 bases. The CDR3 totals 14 residues. Trimming left V 0 bases short and J 2 bases short, with 5 bases between. Germline V gene data show CDR1 as SEHNR and CDR2 as FQNEAQ (reference sequence). This CDR3 reads CASSLAGGNQPQHF. The CDR3 nucleotides read TGTGCCAGCAGCTTAGCAGGGGGCAATCAGCCCCAGCATTTT.

The chain employs TRBV7-3 and TRBJ2-1; 9 bases line up with TRBD2. The CDR3 length is 15 residues. The ends lost 5 bases at V and 9 bases at J; junction bases unmatched: 11. Germline V gene lookup returns CDR1 SGHTA and CDR2 FQGTGA. The CDR3 loop reads CASSPLAGPVGEQFF. The DNA for the CDR3 is TGTGCCAGCAGCCCACTAGCGGGCCCTGTTGGTGAGCAGTTCTTC.

This chain connects TRBV5-4 to TRBJ1-3; a weak D match, TRBD1 (5 bases). CDR1 SGHNT and CDR2 YYREEE come from the germline V gene (reference sequence). The CDR3 is 15 residues long. V was clipped by 4 bases and J by 0 bases, with 11 bases between them. The CDR3 here is CASSRSTDSGNTIYF. Written as DNA, the CDR3 is TGTGCCAGCAGCCGTTCGACAGACTCTGGAAACACCATATATTTT.

The J gene is TRBJ1-2, the V gene TRBV19, with D possibly being TRBD1 (6 bases). This CDR3 has 14 residues. The V and J ends lost 3 bases and 4 bases respectively, with 12 bases between them. Germline V gives CDR1 LNHDA, CDR2 SQIVND (reference sequence). The CDR3 loop reads CASSIPDRRYGYTF. As DNA, the CDR3 is TGTGCCAGTAGTATCCCCGACAGGCGCTATGGCTACACCTTC.

The V gene is TRBV7-2, the J gene TRBJ1-1; D unresolved. CDR1 is SGHTA and CDR2 is FQGNSA in the germline V gene. Trimming shortened V by 2 bases and J by 1 base, and 5 bases separated the two germline ends. The CDR3 is made up of 13 amino acids. The CDR3 here is CASSLSKNTEAFF. CDR3 nucleotide sequence: TGTGCCAGCAGCTTATCAAAGAACACTGAAGCTTTCTTT. Based on the CDR3 plus reference TRBV7-2 and TRBJ1-1, the full variable domain is GAGVSQSPSNKVTEKGKDVELRCDPISGHTALYWYRQSLGQGLEFLIYFQGNSAPDKSGLPSDRFSAERTGGSVSTLTIQRTQQEDSAVYLCASSLSKNTEAFFGQGTRLTVV.

The rearrangement joins TRBV30 to TRBJ2-7, with 11 nucleotides matching TRBD1. Germline lookup yields CDR1 GTSNPN and CDR2 SVGIG (reference sequence). V shed 5 bases, J shed 3 bases, and the junction held 6 bases outside the gene matches. This CDR3 has 14 amino acids. The DNA for the CDR3 is TGTGCCTGGCCCTCCGGGACAGGGGGCTACGAGCAGTACTTC. Translating it yields CAWPSGTGGYEQYF.

V and J are TRBV25-1 and TRBJ2-1; D is uncertain. This CDR3 region has 15 residues. The V end lost 2 bases, the J end lost 7 bases, and 15 bases lay between the germline ends. Germline loops: CDR1 MGHDK, CDR2 SYGVNS. This chain's CDR3 is CASSEHNRPLNEQFF. The CDR3 nucleotides read TGTGCCAGCAGTGAACACAATCGTCCCCTTAATGAGCAGTTCTTC.

J is TRBJ2-6 and V is TRBV18; D possibly corresponds to TRBD1 (5 bases). This CDR3 region has 16 residues. CDR1 is KGHSH, CDR2 LQKENI, per germline. The V and J ends lost 6 bases and 0 bases respectively, with 12 bases between them. CDR3 sequence: CASSPVRVSGANVLTF. CDR3 DNA sequence: TGTGCCAGCTCCCCCGTCAGGGTCTCTGGGGCCAACGTCCTGACTTTC.

CDR3 in amino acids: CASSLVGHRYGNTIYF. The CDR3 bases are TGCGCCAGCAGCTTGGTGGGACACCGATATGGAAACACCATATATTTT. The rearrangement joins TRBV5-1 to TRBJ1-3, with TRBD1 as a possible D gene (6 bases). Germline V gene data show CDR1 as SGHRS and CDR2 as YFSETQ. The CDR3 totals 16 residues. The V end was cut by 0 bases, the J end by 3 bases, with 13 bases between.

The gene calls are TRBV28 and TRBJ1-5, with D perhaps matching TRBD1 (6 bases). Germline V lookup: CDR1 MDHEN, CDR2 SYDVKM. Trimming stripped 8 bases from V and 5 bases from J, with 16 bases between. The CDR3 runs 14 residues. The CDR3 DNA follows: TGTGCCAGCCAAAGCACAGGGACGGATCAGCCCCAGCATTTT. As protein: CASQSTGTDQPQHF.

The V call is TRBV30, the J call TRBJ2-1; the D is unclear. This CDR3 spans 11 amino acids. V was clipped by 0 bases and J by 6 bases, with 3 bases between them. Germline CDR1 reads GTSNPN; CDR2 reads SVGIG (reference sequence). The CDR3, as DNA: TGTGCCTGGAGTGTACTCAATGAGCAGTTCTTC. Translation gives CAWSVLNEQFF.

This clone appeared once. This chain connects TRBV7-8 to TRBJ2-1, with 7 bases lining up with TRBD2. V lost 1 base and J lost 6; bases outside the gene matches: 6. The germline V gene has CDR1 SGHVS and CDR2 FQNEAQ. The CDR3 sequence is 15 residues long. The CDR3 DNA follows: TGTGCCAGCAGCTTAGATAAACTAGCGCGCAATGAGCAGTTCTTC. The encoded protein is CASSLDKLARNEQFF.

The chain employs TRBV27 and TRBJ2-7; 7 bases match TRBD1. The V gene end was trimmed by 6 bases and the J gene end by 0 bases; junction bases not matched to a gene: 17. There are 18 residues in the CDR3. Germline loops: CDR1 MNHEY, CDR2 SMNVEV (reference sequence). CDR3 coding DNA: TGTGCCAGCAGCAATACTTACGTTGGCAGGGGGTTCTCCTACGAGCAGTACTTC. It specifies CASSNTYVGRGFSYEQYF.

The gene calls are TRBV29-1 and TRBJ2-2, with 7 bases matching TRBD1. V shed 6 bases and J 1 base; nucleotides not matched to a gene: 2. The CDR3 length is 13 residues. Germline CDR1 is SQVTM and CDR2 is ANQGSEA. CDR3 in DNA: TGCAGCGTCAGGACAGGGAACACCGGGGAGCTGTTTTTT. It codes for CSVRTGNTGELFF.

The chain combines TRBV19 with TRBJ2-3; TRBD1 might be the D (6 bases). The CDR3 is 14 residues long. Germline loops: CDR1 LNHDA, CDR2 SQIVND (reference sequence). V was clipped by 7 bases and J by 5 bases, with 16 bases between them. The CDR3 region is CASNPGRGGDTQYF. CDR3 in DNA: TGTGCCAGTAATCCAGGCCGAGGGGGAGATACGCAGTATTTT.

The gene calls are TRBV27 and TRBJ2-5, with a possible D match to TRBD1 (7 bases). Germline values: CDR1 MNHEY, CDR2 SMNVEV (reference sequence). This CDR3 spans 16 amino acids. V shed 6 bases and J shed 5 bases, with 22 bases lying between them. DNA for the CDR3: TGTGCCAGCAGCGTCAGGGGGAGGTTGAGTGGGGAGACCCAGTACTTC. Its translation is CASSVRGRLSGETQYF.

This chain connects TRBV4-1 to TRBJ1-1; the match to TRBD1 covers 10 bases. Germline CDR1 MGHRA, CDR2 YSYEKL. The CDR3 consists of 19 residues. V lost 2 bases, J lost 0 bases, and 12 bases stayed unmatched. This chain's CDR3 is CASSQLSRDRGRLNTEAFF. The DNA of the CDR3 is TGCGCCAGCAGCCAACTTTCCCGGGACAGGGGACGATTGAACACTGAAGCTTTCTTT.

V usage is TRBV4-1 and J usage is TRBJ1-1; 8 nucleotides agree with TRBD1. The length of the CDR3 is 16 residues. Per the germline V gene, CDR1 is MGHRA and CDR2 is YSYEKL. Trimming at V came to 3 bases and at J to 0 bases, leaving 6 bases not matched to a gene. The CDR3 bases are TGCGCCAGCAGCCACACACAGGGACAGGTGAACACTGAAGCTTTCTTT. Translation: CASSHTQGQVNTEAFF.

The V call is TRBV18, the J call TRBJ1-1, with 8 bases aligning to TRBD1. This CDR3 comprises 13 residues. J was trimmed by 7 bases and V by 3 bases; bases with no gene match: 4. Germline V gene data show CDR1 as KGHSH and CDR2 as LQKENI. CDR3 region: CASSPGQVNEAFF. Here the CDR3 DNA reads TGTGCCAGCTCACCGGGACAGGTGAATGAAGCTTTCTTT.

The V gene is TRBV7-3, the J gene TRBJ2-3, with TRBD2 matching 7 bases. CDR1 is SGHTA, CDR2 FQGTGA, per germline. This CDR3 region has 14 residues. The trim removed 2 bases at V and 10 bases at J, leaving 9 bases unmatched. The CDR3 spells CASSLGPAGMPQYF. In DNA form, the CDR3 reads TGTGCCAGCAGCTTAGGTCCAGCGGGAATGCCGCAGTATTTT.

The chain joins TRBV29-1 to TRBJ2-7; 9 nucleotides match TRBD2. CDR1 is SQVTM and CDR2 is ANQGSEA in the germline V gene. The CDR3 contains 14 residues. V shed 0 bases, J shed 4 bases, and the junction held 4 bases outside the gene matches. CDR3 region: CSVEDSGSGYEQYF. The CDR3 DNA sequence: TGCAGCGTTGAAGATAGCGGGAGTGGTTACGAGCAGTACTTC.